Listed below are T cell receptor beta chains from one sample, sequenced in a study of blood T cell repertoires in COVID-19. Here immunoSEQ multiplex PCR was the method, and the copy in TCRdb shows in-frame clones only, minus some. The sample lists around 300,000 clones; 80% to 90% were seen once. The sequencing input was PBMCs or T cells enriched from blood (not recorded which). The receptors were gathered from a man aged 25 to 45 who had recovered from COVID-19. The CDR3 runs from the conserved cysteine through the conserved F or W. D genes are given only for firm matches. Only some rows state a clone size, as once, few, many or a class for expanded clones.

abundance	d_gene	v_gene	j_gene	CDR3aa	CDR3nt
NA	TRBD1	TRBV9	TRBJ2-1	CASSVAGQGFHEQFF	TGTGCCAGCAGCGTAGCAGGACAGGGTTTCCATGAGCAGTTCTTC
NA	TRBD1	TRBV19	TRBJ1-1	CASSIEKGAEDTEAFF	TGTGCCAGTAGTATAGAAAAGGGGGCGGAGGACACTGAAGCTTTCTTT
NA	NA	TRBV7-9	TRBJ1-4	CASSTRQDPWKLFF	TGTGCCAGCAGCACTCGACAGGACCCTTGGAAACTGTTTTTT
NA	NA	TRBV14	TRBJ1-1	CASSQWDTAGAFF	TGTGCCAGCAGCCAATGGGACACCGCGGGAGCTTTCTTT
NA	NA	TRBV28	TRBJ2-1	CASSLWGGPGEQFF	TGTGCCAGCAGTTTATGGGGAGGCCCGGGTGAGCAGTTCTTC
NA	NA	TRBV3-1/TRBV3-2	TRBJ1-3	CASSQQGTGNTIYF	TGTGCCAGCAGCCAACAGGGGACAGGAAACACCATATATTTT
NA	TRBD1	TRBV6-5	TRBJ2-5	CASSRDRVETQYF	TGTGCCAGCAGCCGGGACAGGGTGGAGACCCAGTACTTC
NA	NA	TRBV29-1	TRBJ2-3	CSVEGPTGDTQYF	TGCAGCGTGGAGGGTCCAACTGGGGATACGCAGTATTTT
NA	NA	TRBV7-3	TRBJ1-1	CASSAESGDEAFF	TGTGCCAGCAGCGCTGAGTCGGGAGATGAAGCTTTCTTT
NA	NA	TRBV5-1	TRBJ2-1	CASSLGWTALSNEQFF	TGCGCCAGCAGCTTGGGTTGGACTGCCCTCAGCAATGAGCAGTTCTTC
NA	NA	TRBV7-9	TRBJ2-1	CAGRVSSYNEQFF	TGTGCCGGCCGGGTGAGCTCCTACAATGAGCAGTTCTTC
NA	NA	TRBV20-1	TRBJ2-7	CSASVIGEQYF	TGCAGTGCTAGTGTAATCGGCGAGCAGTACTTC
NA	TRBD1	TRBV2	TRBJ2-3	CASRRQGAADTQYF	TGTGCCAGCAGGAGACAGGGGGCCGCAGATACGCAGTATTTT
NA	TRBD1	TRBV20-1	TRBJ2-7	CSASLLQGDYEQYF	TGCAGTGCTAGTTTATTACAGGGGGACTACGAGCAGTACTTC
once	NA	TRBV9	TRBJ1-4	CASSVTWAANEKLFF	TGTGCCAGCAGCGTTACCTGGGCAGCTAATGAAAAACTGTTTTTT
NA	TRBD1	TRBV28	TRBJ1-3	CASSPGDRISGNTIYF	TGTGCCAGCAGTCCAGGGGACAGAATCTCTGGAAACACCATATATTTT
NA	TRBD2	TRBV5-1	TRBJ2-3	CASSLTRLASTDTQYF	TGCGCCAGCAGCTTGACCCGACTAGCGAGCACAGATACGCAGTATTTT
NA	NA	TRBV2	TRBJ1-2	CASTTDSYGYTF	TGTGCCAGCACGACAGATTCTTATGGCTACACCTTC
once	TRBD2	TRBV6-2/TRBV6-3	TRBJ2-7	CASSYATSISREQYF	TGTGCCAGCAGTTACGCGACTAGCATCTCCCGCGAGCAGTACTTC
NA	NA	TRBV6-1	TRBJ1-5	CASSALWAGNNQPQHF	TGTGCCAGCAGTGCTTTATGGGCAGGGAACAATCAGCCCCAGCATTTT
NA	NA	TRBV3-1/TRBV3-2	TRBJ1-1	CASSQVLGGGAFF	TGTGCCAGCAGCCAAGTTCTCGGGGGAGGAGCTTTCTTT